Shown below are 21 T cell receptor beta chains from a single sample sequenced in a study of blood T cell repertoires in COVID-19 (dated by TCRdb to 2018 to 2020). The library was produced with the immunoSEQ multiplex PCR assay. TCRdb took over this immuneACCESS table, retaining in-frame rearrangements with V and J assigned. Such tables are incomplete; in checked studies, under half of the missing clones stem from an unresolved V gene, and the remainder is unexplained. This sample gives about 55,000 clones in total; approximately 92% of them show up just once. Around a sixth of the sample belongs to the ten largest clones. The sequenced sample was peripheral blood. These receptors were taken from a man older than 75 with acute or convalescent COVID-19.

The chain links TRBV5-1 to TRBJ1-1; 8 positions agree with TRBD1. Trimming at V came to 4 bases and at J to 5 bases, leaving 10 bases not matched to a gene. CDR3 length: 15 amino acids. CDR1 SGHRS and CDR2 YFSETQ come from the germline V gene. The CDR3 spells CASSPPYDRGTEAFF. The CDR3 DNA reads as TGCGCCAGCAGCCCGCCATATGACAGGGGTACTGAAGCTTTCTTT.

This chain joins TRBV4-1 and TRBJ2-1, with D uncertain. CDR1 MGHRA and CDR2 YSYEKL come from the germline V gene. V was trimmed by 4 bases and J by 4 bases, leaving 14 bases between them. This CDR3 contains 15 residues. The CDR3 loop is CASSLPDTPYNEQFF. The CDR3 DNA reads as TGCGCCAGCAGCCTGCCAGACACGCCGTACAATGAGCAGTTCTTC.

The chain has TRBV7-9 and TRBJ1-1, with D unresolved. Trimming took off 1 base at V and 11 bases at J, with 17 bases between the two ends. CDR1 SEHNR and CDR2 FQNEAQ come from the germline V gene (reference sequence). This CDR3 has 14 amino acids. CDR3 bases: TGTGCCAGCAGCTTAGTGTCCGGGATGCGAGCGGCTTTCTTT. Its protein is CASSLVSGMRAAFF.

The gene calls are TRBV9 and TRBJ1-1; D may be TRBD1 (6 bases). CDR1 is SGDLS and CDR2 is YYNGEE in the germline V gene. CDR3 length: 16 residues. With 3 bases removed from V and 3 bases from J, the gap between germline ends came to 18 bases. Here the CDR3 reads CASSGSQGMLDTEAFF. The CDR3, as DNA: TGTGCCAGCAGCGGATCACAGGGAATGCTGGACACTGAAGCTTTCTTT.

The chain couples TRBV3-1 (or the pseudogene TRBV3-2) to TRBJ2-7, with 7 positions matching TRBD1. The germline V gene encodes CDR1 LGHDT and CDR2 YNNKEL (reference sequence). V lost 3 bases and J lost 6; bases outside the gene matches: 5. The CDR3 contains 13 residues. In nucleotides, the CDR3 is TGTGCCAGCAGCCAGATACAGGGGCGCGAGCAGTACTTC. Translation: CASSQIQGREQYF.

V is TRBV5-1 and J is TRBJ1-2; 7 bases line up with TRBD1. There are 16 residues in the CDR3. The V gene's germline CDR1 is SGHRS and CDR2 YFSETQ. V lost 3 bases and J lost 8; bases outside the gene matches: 16. CDR3 in amino acids: CASSSGQVEAGYGYTF. The CDR3 DNA sequence: TGCGCCAGCAGCTCCGGACAGGTCGAAGCGGGCTACGGCTACACCTTC.

The chain has TRBV19 and TRBJ1-2, with 7 bases that match TRBD1. CDR3 length: 15 amino acids. V trimming: 10 bases; J trimming: 4 bases; junction bases outside the gene matches: 15. Germline V gene sequence: CDR1 LNHDA, CDR2 SQIVND (reference sequence). CDR3 region: CATKKGAPGGYGYTF. The CDR3 DNA sequence: TGTGCCACCAAAAAGGGGGCTCCCGGTGGCTATGGCTACACCTTC.

This clone is a singleton in its sample. The chain couples TRBV2 to TRBJ2-2, with 7 bases aligning to TRBD1. The CDR3 extends over 16 amino acids. The ends lost 2 bases at V and 1 base at J; junction bases unmatched: 4. CDR1 is SNHLY and CDR2 is FYNNEI in the germline V gene. The CDR3 spells CASSETGAQNTGELFF. The DNA of the CDR3 is TGTGCCAGCAGTGAAACAGGGGCACAGAACACCGGGGAGCTGTTTTTT.

The gene calls are TRBV29-1 and TRBJ2-1; 8 nucleotides line up with TRBD2. The CDR3 spans 13 residues. The germline CDR1 and CDR2 sequences are SQVTM and ANQGSEA. V gave up 4 bases and J gave up 7 bases; unmatched junction bases: 6. The CDR3 bases are TGCAGCGTTGCACGCAGCGGGGGAAATGAGCAGTTCTTC. Protein sequence: CSVARSGGNEQFF.

The CDR3 DNA reads TGTGCCAGCAGCCCCCTTGCAGTAGCCAAAAACATTCAGTACTTC. Translating it yields CASSPLAVAKNIQYF. This chain connects TRBV9 to TRBJ2-4, with unresolved D. The germline gives CDR1 SGDLS, CDR2 YYNGEE. There are 15 residues in the CDR3. The ends were cut back, 4 bases at V and 0 bases at J, with 11 bases in the middle.

The chain has TRBV10-3 and TRBJ2-3; 7 bases align to TRBD2. CDR1 and CDR2 (germline): ENHRY, SYGVKD. CDR3 length: 16 amino acids. Unmatched junction bases numbered 13, after V lost 10 bases and J lost 0 bases. The CDR3 DNA is TGTGCCACCACATCTGGGGGGGACCCCAGCACAGATACGCAGTATTTT. Amino acid sequence: CATTSGGDPSTDTQYF.

The gene calls are TRBV7-2 and TRBJ2-7; D not resolved. V lost 1 base, J lost 0 bases, and 10 bases lay in between. The CDR3 totals 15 residues. Germline V gene sequence: CDR1 SGHTA, CDR2 FQGNSA. In DNA form, the CDR3 reads TGTGCCAGCAGCTTAGAGCAAAGGAGCTCCTACGAGCAGTACTTC. It codes for CASSLEQRSSYEQYF.

The V call is TRBV5-1, the J call TRBJ2-5; 8 bases match TRBD2. The germline V gene has CDR1 SGHRS and CDR2 YFSETQ. J lost 5 bases, V lost 3 bases, and 9 bases had no gene match. The CDR3 loop spans 15 amino acids. CDR3 in DNA: TGCGCCAGCAGCTCCGGGGGGGGCCAACTCGAGACCCAGTACTTC. Translated, it gives CASSSGGGQLETQYF.

The chain combines TRBV5-5 with TRBJ1-3; D may be TRBD1 (5 bases). Germline-derived CDR1 and CDR2 are SGHKS and YYEKEE (reference sequence). The V end lost 4 bases, the J end lost 0 bases, and 14 bases lay between the germline ends. The CDR3 has 16 residues. The CDR3: CASSPLDIRSGNTIYF. DNA for the CDR3: TGTGCCAGCAGCCCCCTGGACATCCGCTCTGGAAACACCATATATTTT.

The chain has TRBV21-1 and TRBJ1-3; the DNA was not compared with TRBD1, the D call given in the table. TRBV21-1 is reported as a pseudogene. This CDR3 contains 16 residues. The CDR3 bases are TGTGCCAGCAGCAAGCCCGGGACAATCTCTGGAAACACCATATATTTT. It encodes CASSKPGTISGNTIYF.

With respect to this clone: One end of the junction fails to match germline, which may point to a read error. V is TRBV7-7 and J is TRBJ2-7; 9 positions match TRBD1. The germline V gene has CDR1 SSHAT and CDR2 FNYEAQ (reference sequence). This CDR3 is 15 amino acids long. The CDR3 coding sequence is TGTGCTAGCAGCCCCGGAGGCGACAGGGGGTACGAGCAGTACTTC. This translates into CASSPGGDRGYEQYF.

This sequence joins TRBV6-1 and TRBJ2-2; 7 nucleotides agree with TRBD2. Germline CDR1 and CDR2: MNHNS and SASEGT. This CDR3 is 17 amino acids long. Trimming cost V 1 base and J 4 bases; bases outside gene matches: 9. The CDR3, as DNA: TGTGCCAGCAGTGAAGGTCGGGGGGTTCGGGGCACCGGGGAGCTGTTTTTT. It yields the protein CASSEGRGVRGTGELFF.

The J gene is TRBJ1-2, the V gene TRBV19; 7 bases are shared with TRBD1. Germline CDR1 LNHDA, CDR2 SQIVND (reference sequence). The CDR3 spans 17 residues. Germline trimming cut 5 bases from V and 4 bases from J; bases unmatched to any gene: 16. The DNA of the CDR3 is TGTGCCAGTAGTGGCCGGGACAGCATCCCCGGGGGCTATGGCTACACCTTC. Its protein product is CASSGRDSIPGGYGYTF.

The J gene is TRBJ2-7, the V gene TRBV6-2 or TRBV6-3, with 9 nucleotides matching TRBD2. CDR3 length equals 17 residues. With 1 base clipped from V and 3 bases from J, the junction kept 10 bases outside the gene matches. Germline CDR1 and CDR2: MNHEY and SVGEGT. CDR3: CASSYLLSGGPFYEQYF. CDR3 coding DNA: TGTGCCAGCAGTTACTTACTGAGCGGGGGGCCCTTCTACGAGCAGTACTTC.

The rearrangement joins TRBV5-8 to TRBJ2-2; 7 bases align to TRBD1. CDR1 and CDR2 (germline): SGHTS, YDEGEE. The V and J ends lost 4 bases and 3 bases, in that order; junction bases with no gene match: 6. The CDR3 runs to 15 residues. The CDR3 DNA reads as TGTGCCAGCAGCCCGCGGACAGGATACACCGGGGAGCTGTTTTTT. Its protein is CASSPRTGYTGELFF. Complete variable domain (other parts from reference TRBV5-8 and TRBJ2-2): EAGVTQSPTHLIKTRGQQATLRCSPISGHTSVYWYQQALGLGLQFLLWYDEGEERNRGNFPPRFSGRQFPNYSSELNVNALELEDSALYLCASSPRTGYTGELFFGEGSRLTVL.

The rearrangement uses TRBV5-4 and TRBJ2-7; TRBD2 might be the D (5 bases). Germline assignment: CDR1 SGHNT and CDR2 YYREEE (reference sequence). V lost 4 bases, J lost 0 bases, and 17 bases lay in between. The CDR3 contains 16 residues. The CDR3, as DNA: TGTGCCAGCAGCCAAGGCGGACTCAAAGCCTCCTACGAGCAGTACTTC. Translated, it gives CASSQGGLKASYEQYF. The whole variable domain, remainder taken from reference TRBV5-4 and TRBJ2-7, is ETGVTQSPTHLIKTRGQQVTLRCSSQSGHNTVSWYQQALGQGPQFIFQYYREEENGRGNFPPRFSGLQFPNYSSELNVNALELDDSALYLCASSQGGLKASYEQYFGPGTRLTVT.